The next 25 T cell receptor beta chains were all read from a single sample in a study of shared clonotypes between healthy human individuals. Some clones are missing from TCRdb's copy, which holds only in-frame ones; the method was immunoSEQ multiplex PCR. The sample has more than 2,000,000 clones, 85% to 95% seen once. Sequencing was carried out using naive CD4+ T cells from PBMCs. Subset described: CD45RA+ positively selected. The receptors originated from a man aged 18-30 years in good health. Some clones in this sample may be carry-over from other donors' samples.

V is TRBV7-3 and J is TRBJ2-4, with a weak D call TRBD2 (5 bases). The CDR3 covers 13 residues. With 4 bases removed from V and 10 bases from J, the gap between germline ends came to 14 bases. From germline, CDR1 is SGHTA and CDR2 FQGTGA. In DNA, the CDR3 is TGTGCCAGCAGCTCCCTAGCTCCTCCAATTCAGTACTTC. Translated, it gives CASSSLAPPIQYF.

The gene calls are TRBV7-2 and TRBJ1-2; D may be TRBD1 (5 bases). Per germline, CDR1 SGHTA and CDR2 FQGNSA. V was clipped by 5 bases and J by 7 bases, with 11 bases between them. This CDR3 comprises 12 residues. The CDR3 DNA follows: TGTGCCAGCAGCCTAAGAGGGGCTGGCTACACCTTC. It is translated as CASSLRGAGYTF.

The genes are TRBV7-9 and TRBJ1-1; 9 nucleotides agree with TRBD1. The ends lost 8 bases at V and 7 bases at J; junction bases unmatched: 8. This CDR3 region has 13 residues. CDR1 is SEHNR, CDR2 FQNEAQ, per germline (reference sequence). This chain's CDR3 is CASAGTGSIEAFF. CDR3 DNA: TGTGCCAGCGCGGGGACAGGGAGCATTGAAGCTTTCTTT. Looking up the rest from reference TRBV7-9 and TRBJ1-1 gives the full variable domain: DTGVSQNPRHKITKRGQNVTFRCDPISEHNRLYWYRQTLGQGPEFLTYFQNEAQLEKSRLLSDRFSAERPKGSFSTLEIQRTEQGDSAMYLCASAGTGSIEAFFGQGTRLTVV.

The V gene is TRBV30, the J gene TRBJ2-7, with D hard to call. The CDR3 is 13 residues long. Germline values: CDR1 GTSNPN, CDR2 SVGIG (reference sequence). V gave up 0 bases and J gave up 5 bases, with 11 bases separating them. CDR3 residues: CAWSVIRGDEQYF. The CDR3 DNA reads as TGTGCCTGGAGTGTAATTCGTGGCGACGAGCAGTACTTC.

Concerning this clone itself: At the DNA level, this CDR3 is encoded by other sequences in the same sample as well. The genes are TRBV5-1 and TRBJ2-3, with D maybe TRBD2 (6 bases). CDR3 length: 15 amino acids. The germline CDR1 and CDR2 sequences are SGHRS and YFSETQ. The V and J ends lost 4 bases and 1 base respectively, with 13 bases between them. The CDR3 DNA is TGCGCCAGCAGCCCGGACCCTAGCGGCACAGATACGCAGTATTTT. It specifies CASSPDPSGTDTQYF.

This clone has a handful of counts. Other DNA sequences in the sample encode the same CDR3. This rearrangement joins TRBV30 to TRBJ1-1, with no clear D. This CDR3 comprises 13 residues. The V gene lost 0 bases and the J gene lost 0 bases, with 5 bases spanning the gap. The V gene's germline CDR1 is GTSNPN and CDR2 SVGIG (reference sequence). This chain's CDR3 is CAWSVRMNTEAFF. The CDR3 nucleotides read TGTGCCTGGAGTGTGAGAATGAACACTGAAGCTTTCTTT.

The chain recombines TRBV30 with TRBJ2-5, with 11 positions matching TRBD2. CDR1 is GTSNPN, CDR2 SVGIG, per germline (reference sequence). The CDR3 totals 14 residues. With V trimmed by 5 bases and J by 1 base, 3 bases remained unmatched. As DNA, the CDR3 is TGTGCCTGGGGAGGGACTAGCGGCCAAGAGACCCAGTACTTC. Its protein is CAWGGTSGQETQYF.

V usage is TRBV5-1 and J usage is TRBJ2-1; 10 bases align to TRBD2. This CDR3 is 17 amino acids long. V was clipped by 2 bases and J by 7 bases; unmatched bases: 12. From germline, CDR1 is SGHRS and CDR2 YFSETQ. The CDR3 DNA sequence: TGCGCCAGCAGCTTCAGTCTGACTAGCGGGCCCGAGAATGAGCAGTTCTTC. Protein sequence: CASSFSLTSGPENEQFF.

The chain joins TRBV5-1 to TRBJ2-3; tentatively, D is TRBD2 (5 bases). The length of the CDR3 is 16 residues. CDR1 SGHRS and CDR2 YFSETQ come from the germline V gene. V lost 4 bases, J lost 5 bases, and 20 bases lay in between. For the CDR3, the DNA is TGCGCCAGCAGCGAGGACGGTAGTCGGGGTGGAGATACGCAGTATTTT. Its protein product is CASSEDGSRGGDTQYF.

V and J are TRBV10-1 and TRBJ2-7; 8 nucleotides agree with TRBD1. The length of the CDR3 is 13 residues. Germline V gene sequence: CDR1 WNHNN, CDR2 SYGVQD (reference sequence). V shed 3 bases and J 13 bases; nucleotides not matched to a gene: 11. CDR3 amino acids: CASSENSRDRTYF. The CDR3 coding sequence is TGCGCCAGCAGTGAAAATTCCCGGGACAGGACATACTTC.

The chain has TRBV11-2 and TRBJ2-3; D is possibly TRBD2 (6 bases). Germline-derived CDR1 and CDR2 are SGHAT and FQNNGV. The V and J ends lost 8 bases and 3 bases respectively, with 18 bases between them. This CDR3 is 15 amino acids long. The CDR3 nucleotides are TGTGCCAGCCGGCGGTGGGGAGGTCGGACAGATACGCAGTATTTT. Translated, it gives CASRRWGGRTDTQYF.

The rearrangement uses TRBV7-3 and TRBJ2-3, with D maybe TRBD2 (6 bases). Germline assignment: CDR1 SGHTA and CDR2 FQGTGA. The V end was cut by 5 bases, the J end by 5 bases, with 14 bases between. The CDR3 sequence is 14 residues long. The CDR3 DNA is TGTGCCAGCAGCCCCGATGGGGGAGGAGATACGCAGTATTTT. Translating it yields CASSPDGGGDTQYF.

Concerning this clone itself: Other nucleotide sequences from this sample produce the same CDR3. This chain connects TRBV5-6 to TRBJ1-4; D remains unclear. The CDR3 sequence is 13 residues long. V lost 7 bases and J lost 3, with 10 bases in between. Germline V lookup: CDR1 SGHDT, CDR2 YYEEEE. CDR3 protein: CASSPGANEKLFF. CDR3 in DNA: TGTGCCAGCTCCCCGGGTGCTAATGAAAAACTGTTTTTT.

V gene TRBV7-8 combines with J gene TRBJ2-4; 14 bases fit TRBD2. Germline V gives CDR1 SGHVS, CDR2 FQNEAQ. The CDR3 loop spans 20 amino acids. V lost 0 bases and J lost 2; bases outside the gene matches: 9. The CDR3 region is CASSLAGTSGSLFTKNIQYF. The DNA for the CDR3 is TGTGCCAGCAGCTTAGCGGGGACTAGCGGGAGCCTCTTTACCAAAAACATTCAGTACTTC.

The chain couples TRBV2 to TRBJ1-3, with 11 bases aligning to TRBD1. The CDR3 consists of 14 residues. V gave up 6 bases and J gave up 3 bases; unmatched junction bases: 1. The germline CDR1 and CDR2 sequences are SNHLY and FYNNEI. The CDR3 coding sequence is TGTGCCAGCAGGGGGACAGGGGGTGGAAACACCATATATTTT. Its translation: CASRGTGGGNTIYF.

The gene calls are TRBV7-3 and TRBJ2-1; 8 bases map to TRBD2. Trimming removed 6 bases from V and 9 bases from J; junction bases left unmatched: 10. Germline V lookup: CDR1 SGHTA, CDR2 FQGTGA. The CDR3 loop spans 14 amino acids. The CDR3 reads CASSYTGTRTEQFF. CDR3 bases: TGTGCCAGCAGTTACACCGGGACTAGGACTGAGCAGTTCTTC.

The DNA of the CDR3 is TGTGCCAGCAGCTACGGGGGGGAGTACGAGCAGTACTTC. Translated: CASSYGGEYEQYF. The gene calls are TRBV7-3 and TRBJ2-7; 8 positions match TRBD2. Germline V gives CDR1 SGHTA, CDR2 FQGTGA. Unmatched junction bases numbered 3, after V lost 4 bases and J lost 4 bases. The CDR3 length is 13 residues. Combining the CDR3 with reference TRBV7-3 and TRBJ2-7 gives the whole variable domain GAGVSQTPSNKVTEKGKYVELRCDPISGHTALYWYRQSLGQGPEFLIYFQGTGAADDSGLPNDRFFAVRPEGSVSTLKIQRTERGDSAVYLCASSYGGEYEQYFGPGTRLTVT.

The V gene is TRBV15, the J gene TRBJ2-2; 14 bases are a match to TRBD2. The CDR3 contains 20 residues. CDR1 and CDR2 from the germline V gene are LNHNV and YYDKDF (reference sequence). The junction had 15 bases not matched to a gene; V was cut back by 3 bases and J by 6 bases. The chain's CDR3 is CATSRSPGLAGVAQPGELFF. The CDR3 bases are TGTGCCACCAGCAGGAGCCCGGGACTAGCGGGAGTGGCTCAACCCGGGGAGCTGTTTTTT.

As regards this clone: The identical CDR3 is also encoded by other nucleotide sequences in the sample. The chain couples TRBV5-1 to TRBJ2-7; 11 bases are a match to TRBD2. Looked up from germline, CDR1 is SGHRS and CDR2 is YFSETQ. CDR3 length equals 15 residues. V shed 4 bases and J 1 base; nucleotides not matched to a gene: 4. DNA for the CDR3: TGCGCCAGCAGCCTGGGGACTAGCGGTTCCTACGAGCAGTACTTC. Protein sequence: CASSLGTSGSYEQYF.

The gene calls are TRBV7-6 and TRBJ2-7, with TRBD1 matching over 8 bases. Germline loops: CDR1 SGHVS, CDR2 FNYEAQ. CDR3 size: 14 residues. Trimming cost V 0 bases and J 7 bases; bases outside gene matches: 5. The CDR3 loop is CASSLAQGAREQYF. CDR3 DNA sequence: TGTGCCAGCAGCTTAGCGCAGGGGGCGAGGGAGCAGTACTTC.

The gene calls are TRBV25-1 and TRBJ1-2; D uncertain. With 3 bases removed from V and 6 bases from J, the gap between germline ends came to 14 bases. The CDR3 consists of 14 residues. Germline values: CDR1 MGHDK, CDR2 SYGVNS. CDR3 region: CASSDPPGRDGYTF. Here the CDR3 DNA reads TGTGCCAGCAGTGATCCCCCCGGACGGGATGGCTACACCTTC.

This chain links TRBV2 with TRBJ1-2; 8 positions agree with TRBD1. The CDR3 length is 15 residues. With V trimmed by 7 bases and J by 4 bases, 11 bases remained unmatched. CDR1 is SNHLY and CDR2 is FYNNEI in the germline V gene. The CDR3: CASTGGGQAFYGYTF. The CDR3, as DNA: TGTGCCAGCACCGGGGGGGGACAGGCCTTCTATGGCTACACCTTC.

The chain joins TRBV7-3 to TRBJ2-2; D possibly matches TRBD1 or TRBD2 (5 bases each). The CDR3 runs 14 residues. In germline, CDR1 is SGHTA, CDR2 FQGTGA. Trimming pared 5 bases from V and 4 bases from J, leaving 11 bases between. The CDR3 DNA sequence: TGTGCCAGCAGCGCAGGGACGAGCACCGGGGAGCTGTTTTTT. It translates to CASSAGTSTGELFF.

This chain connects TRBV5-8 to TRBJ1-3, with a possible D match to TRBD1 (5 bases). The CDR3 has 14 residues. Germline CDR1 is SGHTS and CDR2 is YDEGEE. Deletions cut 4 bases from V and 2 bases from J, with 10 bases between. CDR3 residues: CASSTRGAGNTIYF. CDR3 in DNA: TGTGCCAGCAGCACCCGGGGGGCTGGAAACACCATATATTTT.

This clone appeared once. The rearrangement links TRBV5-1 to TRBJ1-1; 11 bases match TRBD1. With V trimmed by 4 bases and J by 4 bases, 6 bases remained unmatched. The CDR3 length is 15 residues. CDR1 and CDR2 (germline): SGHRS, YFSETQ. The CDR3 DNA reads TGCGCCAGCAGCCGATCCGGGACAGGGGGCACTGAAGCTTTCTTT. It encodes CASSRSGTGGTEAFF.